This T cell receptor beta chain was identified during a study of blood T cell repertoires in COVID-19. Sequencing used immunoSEQ multiplex PCR; TCRdb keeps in-frame clones, though not all of them. The sample has 37,000 or so clones, 65% to 85% seen once; the top ten hold 25% to 35%. CDR1 and CDR2 (germline): SNHLY, FYNNEI. The ends were cut back, 4 bases at V and 3 bases at J, with 15 bases in the middle. The CDR3 consists of 16 residues. This sequence originates from an elderly man with active or convalescent COVID-19. Sequencing used peripheral blood. This chain uses TRBV2 with TRBJ1-4; a weak D match, TRBD1 (5 bases). The CDR3 sequence is CASSGSHGAANEKLFF. For the CDR3, the DNA is TGTGCCAGCAGTGGTTCCCATGGGGCCGCTAATGAAAAACTGTTTTTT.